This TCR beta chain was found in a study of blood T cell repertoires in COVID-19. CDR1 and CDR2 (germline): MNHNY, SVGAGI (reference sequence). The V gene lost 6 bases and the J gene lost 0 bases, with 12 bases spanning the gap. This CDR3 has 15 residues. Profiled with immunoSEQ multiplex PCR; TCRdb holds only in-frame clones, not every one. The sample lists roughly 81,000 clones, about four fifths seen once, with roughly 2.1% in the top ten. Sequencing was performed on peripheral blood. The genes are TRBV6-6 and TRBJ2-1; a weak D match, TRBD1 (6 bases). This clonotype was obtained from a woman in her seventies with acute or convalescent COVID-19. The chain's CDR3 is CASRPQGSSYNEQFF. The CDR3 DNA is TGTGCCAGCAGACCACAGGGAAGCTCCTACAATGAGCAGTTCTTC.